A single sample gave rise to the 18 T cell receptor beta chains below, sequenced in a study of blood T cell repertoires in COVID-19. The data were produced by immunoSEQ multiplex PCR, yet TCRdb's version contains in-frame clones alone and is incomplete. The sample yields some 140,000 clones, roughly 85% seen once. The sequenced sample consisted of peripheral blood. The source of these receptors is a man between 60 and 75 years old with acute or convalescent COVID-19.

V is TRBV28 and J is TRBJ1-6; TRBD1 might be the D (5 bases). CDR3 size: 13 residues. Germline CDR1 MDHEN, CDR2 SYDVKM. Trimming shortened V by 2 bases and J by 10 bases, and 9 bases separated the two germline ends. CDR3 sequence: CASSLQGGSPLHF. DNA for the CDR3: TGTGCCAGCAGTTTACAGGGCGGATCACCCCTCCACTTT.

V and J are TRBV25-1 and TRBJ1-3; D is unresolved. Germline CDR1 is MGHDK and CDR2 is SYGVNS. The V gene lost 1 base and the J gene lost 0 bases, with 7 bases spanning the gap. This CDR3 spans 15 amino acids. The CDR3 DNA follows: TGTGCCAGCAGTGAATCAGTTATCTCTGGAAACACCATATATTTT. Translated: CASSESVISGNTIYF.

The V and J genes are TRBV7-2 and TRBJ2-7; 8 bases are a match to TRBD2. The ends lost 1 base at V and 2 bases at J; junction bases unmatched: 4. This CDR3 is built from 15 residues. The germline V gene encodes CDR1 SGHTA and CDR2 FQGNSA. The CDR3, as DNA: TGTGCCAGCAGCTTAGAGGGACTAGGCCCCTACGAGCAGTACTTC. Translation: CASSLEGLGPYEQYF.

This clone has just one count. The J gene is TRBJ1-4, the V gene TRBV4-1; TRBD1 is a possible D gene (6 bases). Germline CDR1 reads MGHRA; CDR2 reads YSYEKL. The CDR3 extends over 16 amino acids. Trimming removed 1 base from V and 0 bases from J, with 9 bases in between. The CDR3 loop is CASSQATGATNEKLFF. DNA for the CDR3: TGCGCCAGCAGCCAAGCGACAGGTGCAACTAATGAAAAACTGTTTTTT.

The chain recombines TRBV10-3 with TRBJ1-6, with unresolved D. Germline assignment: CDR1 ENHRY and CDR2 SYGVKD. The CDR3 runs 16 residues. Trimming removed 2 bases from V and 0 bases from J, with 8 bases in between. The CDR3 DNA is TGTGCCATCAGTGAGCGCCGCAGCTCCTATAATTCACCCCTCCACTTT. Amino acid sequence: CAISERRSSYNSPLHF.

Only a few counts were recorded for this clone. The J gene is TRBJ2-5, the V gene TRBV4-3; 10 bases agree with TRBD1. The CDR3 is 15 amino acids. Germline CDR1 LGHNA, CDR2 YSLEER. V shed 0 bases and J 5 bases; nucleotides not matched to a gene: 3. CDR3 in amino acids: CASSQEGQGQETQYF. The CDR3 DNA reads TGCGCCAGCAGCCAAGAGGGACAGGGGCAGGAGACCCAGTACTTC.

This chain links TRBV5-6 with TRBJ2-7; 14 bases line up with TRBD2. J was trimmed by 2 bases and V by 5 bases; bases with no gene match: 9. This CDR3 comprises 17 residues. CDR1 is SGHDT and CDR2 is YYEEEE in the germline V gene. CDR3 sequence reads: CASRSRTSGRFTYEQYF. The CDR3 nucleotides are TGTGCCAGCAGGTCCCGGACTAGCGGGAGGTTTACCTACGAGCAGTACTTC.

The gene calls are TRBV18 and TRBJ2-7, with TRBD2 as a possible D gene (5 bases). Germline V gene lookup returns CDR1 KGHSH and CDR2 LQKENI. The CDR3 is 14 amino acids. V shed 2 bases and J shed 0 bases, with 8 bases lying between them. Here the CDR3 reads CASSPVSGSYEQYF. Here the CDR3 DNA reads TGTGCCAGCTCACCAGTCAGCGGCTCCTACGAGCAGTACTTC.

The chain uses TRBV28 and TRBJ2-7; the match to TRBD2 covers 11 bases. Germline CDR1 reads MDHEN; CDR2 reads SYDVKM. With V trimmed by 2 bases and J by 0 bases, 6 bases remained unmatched. This CDR3 region has 17 residues. CDR3 sequence (DNA): TGTGCCAGCAGTTTACTGACTAGCGGGGCCACCTCCTACGAGCAGTACTTC. Its translation: CASSLLTSGATSYEQYF.

The CDR3 DNA reads TGTGCCAGCTTCGGTTCTATCCCCTACGAGCAGTACTTC. Encoded protein: CASFGSIPYEQYF. The rearrangement uses TRBV28 and TRBJ2-7; no definite D call. The germline V and J ends were trimmed by 8 bases and 2 bases, with 13 bases remaining between them. The CDR3 consists of 13 residues. The germline gives CDR1 MDHEN, CDR2 SYDVKM.

The genes are TRBV18 and TRBJ2-7; 7 bases agree with TRBD1. With V trimmed by 1 base and J by 0 bases, 3 bases remained unmatched. The CDR3 has 15 residues. Germline V gene data show CDR1 as KGHSH and CDR2 as LQKENI. Written as DNA, the CDR3 is TGTGCCAGCTCACCACAGGGGGCGGCCTCCTACGAGCAGTACTTC. Protein: CASSPQGAASYEQYF.

The chain employs TRBV7-3 and TRBJ2-1; 10 positions match TRBD2. This CDR3 contains 16 residues. The germline gives CDR1 SGHTA, CDR2 FQGTGA. V lost 5 bases and J lost 4; bases outside the gene matches: 8. The CDR3 DNA follows: TGTGCCAGCAGCCGTTACAGAGCGGGAGGGTACAATGAGCAGTTCTTC. Protein product: CASSRYRAGGYNEQFF.

The rearrangement links TRBV19 to TRBJ1-4, with D unresolved. CDR3 length equals 14 residues. V was pared by 5 bases and J by 8 bases, with 15 bases between. Germline CDR1 LNHDA, CDR2 SQIVND (reference sequence). The CDR3 DNA sequence: TGTGCCAGTAGTCTGCAACGTAGCTGGGAAAAACTGTTTTTT. Encoded protein: CASSLQRSWEKLFF. Combining the CDR3 with reference TRBV19 and TRBJ1-4 gives the whole variable domain DGGITQSPKYLFRKEGQNVTLSCEQNLNHDAMYWYRQDPGQGLRLIYYSQIVNDFQKGDIAEGYSVSREKKESFPLTVTSAQKNPTAFYLCASSLQRSWEKLFFGSGTQLSVL.

There are a few counts of this clone. The chain uses TRBV7-2 and TRBJ2-5; perhaps TRBD2 as D (6 bases). Trimming pared 4 bases from V and 3 bases from J, leaving 9 bases between. The CDR3 covers 13 residues. Germline assignment: CDR1 SGHTA and CDR2 FQGNSA. The CDR3 DNA is TGTGCCAGCAGCTACCGGACTAAAGAGACCCAGTACTTC. Its protein product is CASSYRTKETQYF.

The chain joins TRBV9 to TRBJ2-7; 10 positions agree with TRBD2. V was pared by 2 bases and J by 6 bases, with 5 bases of the junction left unmatched. Germline V CDR1 and CDR2: SGDLS, YYNGEE. The CDR3 runs 14 residues. The CDR3 protein is CASSVLAGESEQYF. The CDR3 DNA reads TGTGCCAGCAGCGTCCTAGCGGGAGAAAGCGAGCAGTACTTC.

The chain carries TRBV18 and TRBJ1-1; D may be TRBD1 (6 bases). Germline CDR1 reads KGHSH; CDR2 reads LQKENI. V was cut by 2 bases and J by 1 base, with 11 bases left in between. The CDR3 is 15 amino acids. CDR3 coding DNA: TGTGCCAGCTCACCAACAGGACAGCGGAACACTGAAGCTTTCTTT. Translation gives CASSPTGQRNTEAFF.

V and J are TRBV28 and TRBJ2-3; 7 positions match TRBD2. J was trimmed by 0 bases and V by 3 bases; bases with no gene match: 3. The CDR3 consists of 15 residues. CDR1 is MDHEN, CDR2 SYDVKM, per germline. The CDR3 is CASSFSSGSTDTQYF. CDR3 in DNA: TGTGCCAGCAGTTTTAGTAGCGGGAGCACAGATACGCAGTATTTT.

The chain has TRBV7-2 and TRBJ1-2; weak D call: TRBD1 (6 bases). There are 15 residues in the CDR3. V lost 1 base and J 7 bases, leaving 16 bases between the germline ends. Germline V gene data show CDR1 as SGHTA and CDR2 as FQGNSA. The CDR3 sequence: CASSLGEGGAFGYTF. DNA for the CDR3: TGTGCCAGCAGCTTAGGGGAGGGGGGCGCCTTTGGCTACACCTTC.